This T cell receptor (beta chain) was observed in a study of Ad26.COV2.S vaccination and SARS-CoV-2 variants. The CDR3 extends over 11 amino acids. The V and J ends lost 3 bases and 11 bases respectively, with 11 bases between them. Per the germline V gene, CDR1 is DFQATT and CDR2 is SNEGSKA (reference sequence). Indicated treatment: some 20 received Ad26.COV2.S at low or high dose, single or two shots; roughly 5 received placebo; per-sample allocation not given. Samples came from day 63 after the first vaccine or placebo injection. Recruitment in Boston yielded a donor of adult age, 18-55 years. The protocol was immunoSEQ multiplex PCR, while the TCRdb copy is restricted to in-frame clones and leaves out a portion. The sample lists about 680,000 clones, 70% to 90% seen once, with over 1.3% in the top ten.

The receptor comes from a person aged 18-65 years who received the Ad26.COV2.S COVID-19 vaccine or a placebo. This chain connects TRBV20-1 to TRBJ1-5; D is perhaps TRBD1 (5 bases). Sequenced here: peripheral blood, sampled in a trial of Ad26.COV2.S vaccine versus placebo. CDR3 coding DNA: TGCAGTGCTAGTTCCGGCAGGGCCCAGCATTTT. Residues: CSASSGRAQHF.